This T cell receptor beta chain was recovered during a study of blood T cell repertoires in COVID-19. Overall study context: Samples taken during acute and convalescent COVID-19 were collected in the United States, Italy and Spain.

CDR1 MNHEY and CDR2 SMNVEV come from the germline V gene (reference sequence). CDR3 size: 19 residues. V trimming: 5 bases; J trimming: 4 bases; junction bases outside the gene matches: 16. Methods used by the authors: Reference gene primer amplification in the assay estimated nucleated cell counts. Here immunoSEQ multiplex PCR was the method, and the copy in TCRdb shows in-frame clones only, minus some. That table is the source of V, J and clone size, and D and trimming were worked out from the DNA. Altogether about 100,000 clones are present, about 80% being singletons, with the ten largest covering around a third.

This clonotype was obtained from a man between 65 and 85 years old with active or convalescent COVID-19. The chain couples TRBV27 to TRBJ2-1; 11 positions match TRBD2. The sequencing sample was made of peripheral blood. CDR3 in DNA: TGTGCCAGCAGTCTCAGGGGGACTCCGGGACTAGCGGATTACAATGAGCAGTTCTTC. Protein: CASSLRGTPGLADYNEQFF.